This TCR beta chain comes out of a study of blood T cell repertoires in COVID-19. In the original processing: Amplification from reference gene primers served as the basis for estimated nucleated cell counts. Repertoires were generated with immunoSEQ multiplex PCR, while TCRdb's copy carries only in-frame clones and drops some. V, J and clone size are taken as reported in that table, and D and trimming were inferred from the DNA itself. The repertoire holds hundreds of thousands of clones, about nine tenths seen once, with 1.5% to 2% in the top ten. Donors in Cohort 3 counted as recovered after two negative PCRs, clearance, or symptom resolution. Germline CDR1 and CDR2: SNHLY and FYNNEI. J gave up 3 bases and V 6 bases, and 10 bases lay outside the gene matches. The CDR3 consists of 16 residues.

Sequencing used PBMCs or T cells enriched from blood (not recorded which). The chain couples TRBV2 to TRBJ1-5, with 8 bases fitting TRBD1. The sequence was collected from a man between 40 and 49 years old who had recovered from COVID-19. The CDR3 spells CASSTQGAEANQPQHF. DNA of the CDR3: TGTGCCAGCAGCACCCAGGGGGCAGAAGCCAATCAGCCCCAGCATTTT.